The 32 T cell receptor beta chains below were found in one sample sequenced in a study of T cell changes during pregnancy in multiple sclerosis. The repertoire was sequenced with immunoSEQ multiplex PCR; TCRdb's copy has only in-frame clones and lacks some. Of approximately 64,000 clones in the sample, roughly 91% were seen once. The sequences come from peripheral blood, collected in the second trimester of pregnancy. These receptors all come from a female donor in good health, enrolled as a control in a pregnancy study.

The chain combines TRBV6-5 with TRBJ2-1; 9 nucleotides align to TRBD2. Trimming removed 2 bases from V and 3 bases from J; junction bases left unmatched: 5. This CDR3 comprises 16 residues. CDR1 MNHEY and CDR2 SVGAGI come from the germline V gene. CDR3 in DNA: TGTGCCAGCAGTTACCTAGCGGGGAGGAGCTACAATGAGCAGTTCTTC. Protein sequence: CASSYLAGRSYNEQFF.

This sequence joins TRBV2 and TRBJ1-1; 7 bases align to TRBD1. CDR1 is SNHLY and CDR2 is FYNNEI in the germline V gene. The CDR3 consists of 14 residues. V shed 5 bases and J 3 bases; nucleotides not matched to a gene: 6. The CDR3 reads CASSPDRADTEAFF. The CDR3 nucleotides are TGTGCCAGCAGTCCCGACAGGGCGGACACTGAAGCTTTCTTT. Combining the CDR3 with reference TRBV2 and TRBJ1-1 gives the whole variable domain EPEVTQTPSHQVTQMGQEVILRCVPISNHLYFYWYRQILGQKVEFLVSFYNNEISEKSEIFDDQFSVERPDGSNFTLKIRSTKLEDSAMYFCASSPDRADTEAFFGQGTRLTVV.

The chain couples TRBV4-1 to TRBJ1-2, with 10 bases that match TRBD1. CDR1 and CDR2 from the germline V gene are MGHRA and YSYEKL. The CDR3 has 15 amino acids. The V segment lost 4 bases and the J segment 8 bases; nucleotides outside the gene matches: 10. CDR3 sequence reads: CASSPHLTGGGGYTF. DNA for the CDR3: TGCGCCAGCAGCCCTCATTTGACAGGGGGCGGGGGCTACACCTTC.

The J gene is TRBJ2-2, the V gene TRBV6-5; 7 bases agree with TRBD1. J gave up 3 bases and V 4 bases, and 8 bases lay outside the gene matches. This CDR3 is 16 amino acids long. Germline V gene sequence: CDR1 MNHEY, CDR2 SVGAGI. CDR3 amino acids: CASSLTGDRDTGELFF. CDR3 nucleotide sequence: TGTGCCAGCAGTTTAACAGGGGACAGAGACACCGGGGAGCTGTTTTTT.

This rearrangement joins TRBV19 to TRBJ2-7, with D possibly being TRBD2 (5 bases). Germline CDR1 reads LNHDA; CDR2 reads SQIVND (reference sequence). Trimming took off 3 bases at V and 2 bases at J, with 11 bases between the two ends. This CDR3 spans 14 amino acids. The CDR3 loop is CASSMTSGAYEQYF. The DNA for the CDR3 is TGTGCCAGTAGTATGACCAGCGGAGCCTACGAGCAGTACTTC.

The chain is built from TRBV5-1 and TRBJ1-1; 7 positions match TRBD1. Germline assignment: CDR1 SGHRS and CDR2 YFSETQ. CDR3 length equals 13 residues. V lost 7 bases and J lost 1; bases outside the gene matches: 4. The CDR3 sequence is CASLGQANTEAFF. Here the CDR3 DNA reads TGCGCCAGCCTCGGACAGGCGAACACTGAAGCTTTCTTT.

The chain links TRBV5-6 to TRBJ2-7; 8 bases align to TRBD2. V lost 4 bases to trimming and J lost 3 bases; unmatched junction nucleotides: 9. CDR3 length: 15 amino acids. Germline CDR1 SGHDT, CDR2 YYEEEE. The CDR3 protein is CASSTLTSVFYEQYF. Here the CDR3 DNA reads TGTGCCAGCAGCACCCTGACTAGCGTTTTCTACGAGCAGTACTTC.

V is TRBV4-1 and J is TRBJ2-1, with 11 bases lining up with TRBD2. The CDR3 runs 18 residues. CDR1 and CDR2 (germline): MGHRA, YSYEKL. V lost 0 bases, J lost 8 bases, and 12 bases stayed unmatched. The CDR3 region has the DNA TGCGCCAGCAGCCAAGATACTGTGGGCACTAGCGGGAGACATGAGCAGTTCTTC. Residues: CASSQDTVGTSGRHEQFF.

The CDR3 nucleotides are TGTGCCAGCAGCGGGATACGTGGTCCGGGACAGGGGATGGAGTACTTC. Protein: CASSGIRGPGQGMEYF. The chain joins TRBV5-8 to TRBJ2-7, with 10 bases fitting TRBD1. There are 16 residues in the CDR3. Trimming cost V 4 bases and J 11 bases; bases outside gene matches: 18. Germline V lookup: CDR1 SGHTS, CDR2 YDEGEE. The full variable domain, rest sourced from reference TRBV5-8 and TRBJ2-7, is EAGVTQSPTHLIKTRGQQATLRCSPISGHTSVYWYQQALGLGLQFLLWYDEGEERNRGNFPPRFSGRQFPNYSSELNVNALELEDSALYLCASSGIRGPGQGMEYFGPGTRLTVT.

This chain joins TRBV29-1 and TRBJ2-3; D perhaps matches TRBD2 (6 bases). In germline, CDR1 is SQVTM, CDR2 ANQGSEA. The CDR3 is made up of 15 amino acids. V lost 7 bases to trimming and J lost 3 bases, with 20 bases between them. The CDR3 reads CSGIVGTSWTDTQYF. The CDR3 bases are TGCAGCGGGATCGTGGGGACTTCTTGGACAGATACGCAGTATTTT.

CDR3 in DNA: TGTGCCAGCGGAGAGCGTGAGGGTCCCGATACGCAGTATTTT. Translating it yields CASGEREGPDTQYF. J is TRBJ2-3 and V is TRBV6-5, with D possibly TRBD2 on 5 matching bases. V was shortened by 8 bases and J by 6 bases, with 18 bases between the two germline ends. The CDR3 totals 14 residues. CDR1 is MNHEY and CDR2 is SVGAGI in the germline V gene.

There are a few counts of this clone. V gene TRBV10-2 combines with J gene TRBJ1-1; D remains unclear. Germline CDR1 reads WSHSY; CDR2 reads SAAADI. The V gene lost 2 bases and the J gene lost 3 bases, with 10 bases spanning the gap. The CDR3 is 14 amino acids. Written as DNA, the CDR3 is TGCGCCAGCAGTGAGACCTCGGGATACACTGAAGCTTTCTTT. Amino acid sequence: CASSETSGYTEAFF.

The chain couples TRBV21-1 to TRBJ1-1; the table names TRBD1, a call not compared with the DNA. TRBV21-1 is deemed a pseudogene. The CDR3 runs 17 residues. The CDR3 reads CASSARTAPYMNTEAFF. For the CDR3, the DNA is TGTGCCAGCAGCGCCCGGACAGCTCCCTACATGAACACTGAAGCTTTCTTT.

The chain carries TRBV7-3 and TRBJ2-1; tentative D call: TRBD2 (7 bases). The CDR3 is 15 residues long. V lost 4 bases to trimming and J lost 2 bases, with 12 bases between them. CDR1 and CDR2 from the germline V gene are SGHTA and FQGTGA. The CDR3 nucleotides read TGTGCCAGCAGCTCCGGGGGGCTGGCCTACAATGAGCAGTTCTTC. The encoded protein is CASSSGGLAYNEQFF.

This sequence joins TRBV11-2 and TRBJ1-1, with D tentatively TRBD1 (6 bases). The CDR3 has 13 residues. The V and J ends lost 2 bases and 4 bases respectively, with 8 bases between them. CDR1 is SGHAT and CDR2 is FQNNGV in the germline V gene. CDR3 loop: CASSLLTGTEAFF. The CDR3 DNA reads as TGTGCCAGCAGCTTACTGACAGGCACTGAAGCTTTCTTT.

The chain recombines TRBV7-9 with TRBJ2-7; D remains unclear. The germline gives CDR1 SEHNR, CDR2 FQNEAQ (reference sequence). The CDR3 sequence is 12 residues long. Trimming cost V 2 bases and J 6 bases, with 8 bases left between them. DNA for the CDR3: TGTGCCAGCAGCTTATCGAGGCGCGAGCAGTACTTC. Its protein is CASSLSRREQYF.

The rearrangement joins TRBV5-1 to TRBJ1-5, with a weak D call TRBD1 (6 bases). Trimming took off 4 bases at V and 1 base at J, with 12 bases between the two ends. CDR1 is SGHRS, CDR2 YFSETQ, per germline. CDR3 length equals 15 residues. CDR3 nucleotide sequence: TGCGCCAGCAGCCCGCGTGGGGGCAGCAATCAGCCCCAGCATTTT. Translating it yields CASSPRGGSNQPQHF. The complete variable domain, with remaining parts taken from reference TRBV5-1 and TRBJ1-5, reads KAGVTQTPRYLIKTRGQQVTLSCSPISGHRSVSWYQQTPGQGLQFLFEYFSETQRNKGNFPGRFSGRQFSNSRSEMNVSTLELGDSALYLCASSPRGGSNQPQHFGDGTRLSIL.

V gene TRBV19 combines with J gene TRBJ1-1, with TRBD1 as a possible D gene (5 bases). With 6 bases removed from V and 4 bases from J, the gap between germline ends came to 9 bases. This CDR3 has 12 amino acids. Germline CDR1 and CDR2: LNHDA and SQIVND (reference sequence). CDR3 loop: CASSKTVTEAFF. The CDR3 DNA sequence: TGTGCCAGTAGCAAGACAGTCACTGAAGCTTTCTTT.

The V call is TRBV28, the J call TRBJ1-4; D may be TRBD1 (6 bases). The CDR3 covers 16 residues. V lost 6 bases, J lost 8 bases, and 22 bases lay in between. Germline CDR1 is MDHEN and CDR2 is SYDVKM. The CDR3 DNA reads TGTGCCAGCAGGAGACGGGACACCAATGGAAGGGAAAAACTGTTTTTT. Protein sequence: CASRRRDTNGREKLFF.

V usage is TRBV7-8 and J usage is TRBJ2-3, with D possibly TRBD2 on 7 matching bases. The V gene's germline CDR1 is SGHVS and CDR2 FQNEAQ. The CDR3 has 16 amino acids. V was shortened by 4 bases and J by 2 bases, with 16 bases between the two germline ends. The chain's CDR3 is CASSSGWGGYTDTQYF. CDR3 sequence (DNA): TGTGCCAGCAGCTCCGGATGGGGGGGCTACACAGATACGCAGTATTTT.

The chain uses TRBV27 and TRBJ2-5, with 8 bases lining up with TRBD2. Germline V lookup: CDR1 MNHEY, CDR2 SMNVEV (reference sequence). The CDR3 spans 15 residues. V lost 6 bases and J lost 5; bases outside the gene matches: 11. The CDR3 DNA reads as TGTGCCAGCAGCAAGACCAGCGGGAGAGGGGAGACCCAGTACTTC. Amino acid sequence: CASSKTSGRGETQYF.

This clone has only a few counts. In DNA, the CDR3 is TGTGCCAGCGGCAGGGTTCTCACAGATACGCAGTATTTT. The encoded protein is CASGRVLTDTQYF. The chain carries TRBV28 and TRBJ2-3; tentatively, D is TRBD1 (5 bases). The germline V gene encodes CDR1 MDHEN and CDR2 SYDVKM. Trimming stripped 8 bases from V and 2 bases from J, with 11 bases between. The CDR3 runs 13 residues. Combining the CDR3 with reference TRBV28 and TRBJ2-3 gives the whole variable domain DVKVTQSSRYLVKRTGEKVFLECVQDMDHENMFWYRQDPGLGLRLIYFSYDVKMKEKGDIPEGYSVSREKKERFSLILESASTNQTSMYLCASGRVLTDTQYFGPGTRLTVL.

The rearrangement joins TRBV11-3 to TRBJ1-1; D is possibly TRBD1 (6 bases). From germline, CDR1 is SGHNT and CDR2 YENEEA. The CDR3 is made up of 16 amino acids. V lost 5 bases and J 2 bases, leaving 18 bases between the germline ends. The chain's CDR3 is CASSQQYREGNTEAFF. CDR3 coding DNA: TGTGCCAGCAGCCAACAGTACAGGGAAGGCAACACTGAAGCTTTCTTT.

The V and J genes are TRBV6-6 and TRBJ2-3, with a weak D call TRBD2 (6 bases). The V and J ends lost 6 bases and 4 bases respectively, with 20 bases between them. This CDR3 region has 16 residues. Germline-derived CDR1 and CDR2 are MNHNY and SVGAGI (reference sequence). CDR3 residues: CASSTSSVPLADTQYF. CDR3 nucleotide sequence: TGTGCCAGCAGCACCTCTAGCGTCCCTTTGGCAGATACGCAGTATTTT.

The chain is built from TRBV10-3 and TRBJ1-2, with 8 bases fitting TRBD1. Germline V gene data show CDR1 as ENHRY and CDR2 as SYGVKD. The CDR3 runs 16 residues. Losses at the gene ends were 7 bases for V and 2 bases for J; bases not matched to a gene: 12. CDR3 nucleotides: TGTGCCATCACTGCCTCGACAGGGGTGGCAAACTATGGCTACACCTTC. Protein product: CAITASTGVANYGYTF.

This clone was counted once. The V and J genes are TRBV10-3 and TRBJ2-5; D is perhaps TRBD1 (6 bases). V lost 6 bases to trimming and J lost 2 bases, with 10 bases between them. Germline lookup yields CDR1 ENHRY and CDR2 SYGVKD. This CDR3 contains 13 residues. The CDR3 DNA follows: TGTGCCATCAGACCCGGACAGCAAGAGACCCAGTACTTC. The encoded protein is CAIRPGQQETQYF.

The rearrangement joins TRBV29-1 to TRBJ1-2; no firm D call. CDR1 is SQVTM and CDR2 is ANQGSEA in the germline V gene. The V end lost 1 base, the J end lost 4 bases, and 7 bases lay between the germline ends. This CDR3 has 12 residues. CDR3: CSVEAVFYGYTF. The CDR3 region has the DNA TGCAGCGTTGAAGCTGTGTTCTATGGCTACACCTTC.

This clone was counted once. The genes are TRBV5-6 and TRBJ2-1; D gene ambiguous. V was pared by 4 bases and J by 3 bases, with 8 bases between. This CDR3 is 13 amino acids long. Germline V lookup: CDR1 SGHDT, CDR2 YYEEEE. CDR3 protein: CASSPSNYNEQFF. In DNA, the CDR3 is TGTGCCAGCAGCCCGAGCAACTACAATGAGCAGTTCTTC.

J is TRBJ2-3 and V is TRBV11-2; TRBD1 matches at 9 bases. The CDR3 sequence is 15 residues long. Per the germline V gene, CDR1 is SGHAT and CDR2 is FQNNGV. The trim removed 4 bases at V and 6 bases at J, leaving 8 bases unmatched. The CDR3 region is CASSSNRGRADTQYF. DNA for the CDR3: TGTGCCAGCAGCTCCAACAGGGGGCGAGCGGATACGCAGTATTTT.

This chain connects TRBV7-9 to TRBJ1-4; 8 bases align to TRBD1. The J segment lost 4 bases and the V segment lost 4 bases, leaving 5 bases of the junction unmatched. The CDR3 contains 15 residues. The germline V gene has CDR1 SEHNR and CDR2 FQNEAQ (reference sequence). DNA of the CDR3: TGTGCCAGCAGCTCCGGACAGGGAGATAATGAAAAACTGTTTTTT. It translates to CASSSGQGDNEKLFF.

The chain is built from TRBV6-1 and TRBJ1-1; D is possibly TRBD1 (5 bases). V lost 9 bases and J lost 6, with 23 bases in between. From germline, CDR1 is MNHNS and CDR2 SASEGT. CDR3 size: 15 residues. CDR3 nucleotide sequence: TGTGCCAGTCCGAGACCAGGGCTCTATTACCCTGAAGCTTTCTTT. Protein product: CASPRPGLYYPEAFF.

Here the CDR3 reads CAWGRVTEAFF. For the CDR3, the DNA is TGTGCCTGGGGGCGAGTCACTGAAGCTTTCTTT. The chain combines TRBV30 with TRBJ1-1; D is undetermined. This CDR3 is built from 11 residues. CDR1 GTSNPN and CDR2 SVGIG come from the germline V gene (reference sequence). Trimming shortened V by 5 bases and J by 4 bases, and 8 bases separated the two germline ends. Variable domain in full (rest from reference TRBV30 and TRBJ1-1): SQTIHQWPATLVQPVGSPLSLECTVEGTSNPNLYWYRQAAGRGLQLLFYSVGIGQISSEVPQNLSASRPQDRQFILSSKKLLLSDSGFYLCAWGRVTEAFFGQGTRLTVV.